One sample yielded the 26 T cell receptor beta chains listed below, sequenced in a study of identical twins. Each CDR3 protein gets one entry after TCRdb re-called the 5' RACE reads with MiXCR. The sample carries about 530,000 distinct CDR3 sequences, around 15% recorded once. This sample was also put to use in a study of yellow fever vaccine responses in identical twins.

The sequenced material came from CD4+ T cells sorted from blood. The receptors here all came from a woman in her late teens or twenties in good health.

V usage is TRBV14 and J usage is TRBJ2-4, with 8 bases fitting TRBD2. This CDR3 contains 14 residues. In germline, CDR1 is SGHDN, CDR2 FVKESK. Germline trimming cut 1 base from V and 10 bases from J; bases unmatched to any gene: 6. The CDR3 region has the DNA TGTGCCAGCAGCCAAGCGGGGGGGCTATGGATTCAGTACTTC. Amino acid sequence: CASSQAGGLWIQYF.

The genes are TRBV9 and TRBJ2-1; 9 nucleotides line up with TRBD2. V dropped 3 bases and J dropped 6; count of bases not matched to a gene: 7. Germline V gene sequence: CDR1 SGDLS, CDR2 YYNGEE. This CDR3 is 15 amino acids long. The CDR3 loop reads CASSAPSGAFNEQFF. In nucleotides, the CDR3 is TGTGCCAGCAGCGCCCCTAGCGGGGCCTTCAATGAGCAGTTCTTC.

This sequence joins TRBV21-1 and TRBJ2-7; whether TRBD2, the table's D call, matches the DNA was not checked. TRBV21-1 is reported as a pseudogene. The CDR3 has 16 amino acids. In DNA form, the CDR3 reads TGTGCCAGCAGCAAAGTGGGTCGGGCTAGTGTCTACGAGCAGTACTTC. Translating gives CASSKVGRASVYEQYF.

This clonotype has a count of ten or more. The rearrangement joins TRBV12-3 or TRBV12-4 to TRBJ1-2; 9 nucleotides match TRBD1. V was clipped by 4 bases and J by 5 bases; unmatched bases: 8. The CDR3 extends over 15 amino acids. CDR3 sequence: CASSSRTGESYGYTF. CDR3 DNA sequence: TGTGCCAGCAGTTCCCGGACAGGGGAATCATATGGCTACACCTTC.

Here the CDR3 reads CASSVRDRSYGYTF. The CDR3 DNA is TGTGCCAGCAGTGTCCGGGACCGCTCCTATGGCTACACCTTC. The chain is built from TRBV6-1 and TRBJ1-2, with D possibly TRBD1 on 5 matching bases. V was trimmed by 4 bases and J by 4 bases, leaving 13 bases between them. The CDR3 is made up of 14 amino acids. Germline V CDR1 and CDR2: MNHNS, SASEGT.

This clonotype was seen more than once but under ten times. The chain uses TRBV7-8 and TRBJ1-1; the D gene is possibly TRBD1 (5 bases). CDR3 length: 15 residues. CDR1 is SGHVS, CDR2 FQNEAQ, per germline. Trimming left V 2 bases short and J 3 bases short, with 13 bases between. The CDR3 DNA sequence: TGTGCCAGCAGCTTATACCCGACAGTTGACACTGAAGCTTTCTTT. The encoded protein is CASSLYPTVDTEAFF.

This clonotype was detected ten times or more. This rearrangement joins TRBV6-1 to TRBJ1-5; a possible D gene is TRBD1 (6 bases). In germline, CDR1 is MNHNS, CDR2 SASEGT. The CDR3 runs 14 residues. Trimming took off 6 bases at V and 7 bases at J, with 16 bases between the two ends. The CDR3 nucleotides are TGTGCCAGCAGAAGACAGGACCAGGGACAGCCCCAGCATTTT. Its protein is CASRRQDQGQPQHF.

The CDR3 DNA follows: TGTGCCAGCAGCCAAGTGGCGAACCCGGTACAAGAGACCCAGTACTTC. It specifies CASSQVANPVQETQYF. This chain links TRBV3-1 with TRBJ2-5; D not certain. The V end was cut by 1 base, the J end by 2 bases, with 14 bases between. The CDR3 runs to 16 residues. CDR1 and CDR2 from the germline V gene are LGHDT and YNNKEL (reference sequence).

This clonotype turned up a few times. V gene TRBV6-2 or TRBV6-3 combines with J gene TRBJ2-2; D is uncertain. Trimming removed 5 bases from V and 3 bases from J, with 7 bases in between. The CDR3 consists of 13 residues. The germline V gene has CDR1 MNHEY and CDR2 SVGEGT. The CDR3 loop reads CASSKSYTGELFF. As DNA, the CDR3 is TGTGCCAGCAGTAAAAGCTACACCGGGGAGCTGTTTTTT.

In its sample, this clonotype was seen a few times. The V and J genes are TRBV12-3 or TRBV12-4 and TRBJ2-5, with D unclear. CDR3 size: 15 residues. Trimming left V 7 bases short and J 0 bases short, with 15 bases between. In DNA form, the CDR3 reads TGTGCCAGCACTCAAACCTACAGTTACCAAGAGACCCAGTACTTC. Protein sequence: CASTQTYSYQETQYF.

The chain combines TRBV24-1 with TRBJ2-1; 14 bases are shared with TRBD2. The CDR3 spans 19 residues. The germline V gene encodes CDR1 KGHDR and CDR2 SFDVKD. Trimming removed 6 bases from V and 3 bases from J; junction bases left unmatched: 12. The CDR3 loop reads CATSWEERGTSGSYNEQFF. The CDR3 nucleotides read TGTGCCACCAGTTGGGAAGAACGAGGGACTAGCGGGAGCTACAATGAGCAGTTCTTC.

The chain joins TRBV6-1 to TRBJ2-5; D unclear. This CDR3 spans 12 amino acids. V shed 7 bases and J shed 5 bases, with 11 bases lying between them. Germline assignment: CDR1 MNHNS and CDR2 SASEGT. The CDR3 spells CASTRPWETQYF. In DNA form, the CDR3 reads TGTGCCAGCACGCGGCCGTGGGAGACCCAGTACTTC.

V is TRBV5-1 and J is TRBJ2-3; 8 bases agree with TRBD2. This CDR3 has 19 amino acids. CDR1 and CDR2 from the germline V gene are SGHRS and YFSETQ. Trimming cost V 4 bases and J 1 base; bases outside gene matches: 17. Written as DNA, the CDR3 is TGCGCCAGCAGCCCGTTTTACGGGAGGGCCAAGATGGGCACAGATACGCAGTATTTT. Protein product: CASSPFYGRAKMGTDTQYF.

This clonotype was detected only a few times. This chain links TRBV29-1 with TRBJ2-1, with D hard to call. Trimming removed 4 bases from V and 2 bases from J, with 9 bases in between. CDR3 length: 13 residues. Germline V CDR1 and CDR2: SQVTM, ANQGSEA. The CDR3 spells CSVGLGTYNEQFF. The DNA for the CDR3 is TGCAGCGTTGGGCTAGGGACCTACAATGAGCAGTTCTTC.

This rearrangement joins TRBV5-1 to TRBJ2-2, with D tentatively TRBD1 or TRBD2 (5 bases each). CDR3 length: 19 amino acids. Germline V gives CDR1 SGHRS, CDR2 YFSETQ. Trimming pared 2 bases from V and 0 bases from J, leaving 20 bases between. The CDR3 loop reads CASSFNSGPSIANTGELFF. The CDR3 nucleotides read TGCGCCAGCAGCTTTAACTCGGGACCCTCAATCGCGAACACCGGGGAGCTGTTTTTT.

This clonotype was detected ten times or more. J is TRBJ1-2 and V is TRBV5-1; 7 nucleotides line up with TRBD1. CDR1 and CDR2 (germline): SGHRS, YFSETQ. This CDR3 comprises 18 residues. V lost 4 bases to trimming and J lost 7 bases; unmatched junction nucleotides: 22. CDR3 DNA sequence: TGCGCCAGCAGCGGCTTTGGGGACAGCCAGGAAGGGTTCGGTGGCTACACCTTC. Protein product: CASSGFGDSQEGFGGYTF.

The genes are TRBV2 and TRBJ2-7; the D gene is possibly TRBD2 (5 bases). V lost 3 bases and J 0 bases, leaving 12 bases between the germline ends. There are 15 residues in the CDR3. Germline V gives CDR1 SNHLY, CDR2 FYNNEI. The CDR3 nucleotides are TGTGCCAGCAGTGATATAGGACTGGCCTCCTACGAGCAGTACTTC. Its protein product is CASSDIGLASYEQYF.

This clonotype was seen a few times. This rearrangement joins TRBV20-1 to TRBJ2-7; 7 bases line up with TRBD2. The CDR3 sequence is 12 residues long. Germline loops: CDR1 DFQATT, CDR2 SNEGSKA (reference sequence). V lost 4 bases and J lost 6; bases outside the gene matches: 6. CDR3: CSATGLYGEQYV. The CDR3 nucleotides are TGCAGTGCTACGGGACTATACGGCGAGCAGTACGTC.

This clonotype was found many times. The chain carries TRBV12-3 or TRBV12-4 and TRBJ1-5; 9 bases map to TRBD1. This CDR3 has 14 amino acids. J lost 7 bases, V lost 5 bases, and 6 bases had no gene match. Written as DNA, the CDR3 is TGTGCCAGCAGTCCTACAGGGGGCTACCAGCCCCAGCATTTT. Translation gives CASSPTGGYQPQHF.

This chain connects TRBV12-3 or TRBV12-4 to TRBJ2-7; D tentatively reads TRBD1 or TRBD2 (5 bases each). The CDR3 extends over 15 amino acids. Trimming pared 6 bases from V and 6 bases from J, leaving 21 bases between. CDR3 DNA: TGTGCCAGCAGCCCCACCCTGGGGGTTGGGGCCGAGCAGTACTTC. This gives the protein CASSPTLGVGAEQYF.

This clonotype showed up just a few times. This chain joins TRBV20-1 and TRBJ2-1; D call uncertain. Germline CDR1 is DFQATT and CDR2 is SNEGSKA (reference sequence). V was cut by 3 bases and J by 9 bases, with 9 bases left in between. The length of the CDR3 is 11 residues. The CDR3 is CSASNVGEQFF. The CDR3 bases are TGCAGTGCTAGTAATGTCGGTGAGCAGTTCTTC.

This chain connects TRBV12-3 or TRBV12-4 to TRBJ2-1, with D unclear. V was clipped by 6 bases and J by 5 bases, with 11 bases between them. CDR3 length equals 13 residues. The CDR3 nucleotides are TGTGCCAGCAGAAGAGGTAGAAACAATGAGCAGTTCTTC. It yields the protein CASRRGRNNEQFF.

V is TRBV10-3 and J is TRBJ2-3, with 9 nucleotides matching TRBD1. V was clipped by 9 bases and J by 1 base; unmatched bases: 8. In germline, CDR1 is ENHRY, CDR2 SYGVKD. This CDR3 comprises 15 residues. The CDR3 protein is CAISRDRVGTDTQYF. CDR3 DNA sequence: TGTGCCATTTCAAGGGACAGGGTTGGCACAGATACGCAGTATTTT.

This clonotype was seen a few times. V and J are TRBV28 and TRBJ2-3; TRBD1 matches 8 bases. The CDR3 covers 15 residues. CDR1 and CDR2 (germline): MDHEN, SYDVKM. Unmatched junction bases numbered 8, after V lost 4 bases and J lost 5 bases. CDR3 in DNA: TGTGCCAGCAGTTCCGGACAGGGCGTCTTAGATACGCAGTATTTT. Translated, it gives CASSSGQGVLDTQYF.

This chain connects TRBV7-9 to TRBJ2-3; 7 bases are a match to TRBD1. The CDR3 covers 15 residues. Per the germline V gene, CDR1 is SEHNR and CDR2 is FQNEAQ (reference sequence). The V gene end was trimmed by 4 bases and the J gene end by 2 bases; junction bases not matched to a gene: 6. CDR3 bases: TGTGCCAGCAGCTCAACGACAGGGTCCACAGATACGCAGTATTTT. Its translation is CASSSTTGSTDTQYF.

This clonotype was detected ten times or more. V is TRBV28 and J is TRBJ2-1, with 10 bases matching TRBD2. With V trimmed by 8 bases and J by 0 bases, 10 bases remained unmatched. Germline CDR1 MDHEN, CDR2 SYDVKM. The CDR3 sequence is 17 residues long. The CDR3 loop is CASRAGGPISSYNEQFF. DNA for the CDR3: TGTGCCAGCCGAGCGGGAGGGCCTATTAGCTCCTACAATGAGCAGTTCTTC.